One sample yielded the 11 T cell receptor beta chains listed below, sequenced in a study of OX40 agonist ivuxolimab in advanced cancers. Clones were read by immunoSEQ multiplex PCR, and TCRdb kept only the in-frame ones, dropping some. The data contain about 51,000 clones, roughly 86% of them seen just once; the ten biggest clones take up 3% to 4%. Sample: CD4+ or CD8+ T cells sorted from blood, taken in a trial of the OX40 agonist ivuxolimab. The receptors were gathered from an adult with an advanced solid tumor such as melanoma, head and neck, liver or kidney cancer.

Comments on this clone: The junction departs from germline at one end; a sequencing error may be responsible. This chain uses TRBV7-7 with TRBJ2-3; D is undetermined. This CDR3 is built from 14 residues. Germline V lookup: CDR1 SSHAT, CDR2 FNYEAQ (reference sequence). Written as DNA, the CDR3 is TGTGCTAGCAGCCCAGCCTCCGCTTTCGATACGCAGTATTTT. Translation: CASSPASAFDTQYF.

In nucleotides, the CDR3 is TGTGCCAGCAGTGACCTGGGGGGACGCGGTCAGCCCCAGCATTTT. It codes for CASSDLGGRGQPQHF. The V call is TRBV2, the J call TRBJ1-5, with D possibly TRBD1 on 5 matching bases. Germline CDR1 reads SNHLY; CDR2 reads FYNNEI. The CDR3 is made up of 15 amino acids. The V end lost 3 bases, the J end lost 6 bases, and 15 bases lay between the germline ends.

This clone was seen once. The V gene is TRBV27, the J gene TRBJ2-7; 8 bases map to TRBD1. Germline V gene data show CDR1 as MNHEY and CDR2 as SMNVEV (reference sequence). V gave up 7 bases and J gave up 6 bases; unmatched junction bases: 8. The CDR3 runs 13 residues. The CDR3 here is CASNPTGDREQYF. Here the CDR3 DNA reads TGTGCCAGCAACCCGACAGGGGACCGCGAGCAGTACTTC.

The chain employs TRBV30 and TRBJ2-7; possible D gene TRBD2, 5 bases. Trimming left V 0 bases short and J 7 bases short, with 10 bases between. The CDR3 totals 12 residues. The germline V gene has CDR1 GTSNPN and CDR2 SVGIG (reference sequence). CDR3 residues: CAWSVLGWEQYF. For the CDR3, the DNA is TGTGCCTGGAGTGTACTAGGGTGGGAGCAGTACTTC. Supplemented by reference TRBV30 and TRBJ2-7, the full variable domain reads SQTIHQWPATLVQPVGSPLSLECTVEGTSNPNLYWYRQAAGRGLQLLFYSVGIGQISSEVPQNLSASRPQDRQFILSSKKLLLSDSGFYLCAWSVLGWEQYFGPGTRLTVT.

The CDR3 nucleotides are TGTGCCAGCAGCTTGCTCCAGGGAATGGATCAGCCCCAGCATTTT. Its protein product is CASSLLQGMDQPQHF. This chain joins TRBV5-6 and TRBJ1-5; TRBD1 is a possible D gene (5 bases). CDR3 size: 15 residues. V was shortened by 1 base and J by 5 bases, with 13 bases between the two germline ends. CDR1 is SGHDT and CDR2 is YYEEEE in the germline V gene.

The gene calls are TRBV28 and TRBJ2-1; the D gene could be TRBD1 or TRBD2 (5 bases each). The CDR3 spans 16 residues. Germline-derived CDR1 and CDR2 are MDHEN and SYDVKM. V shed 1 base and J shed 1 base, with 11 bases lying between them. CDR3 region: CASSLLGPMSYNEQFF. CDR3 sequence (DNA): TGTGCCAGCAGTTTATTGGGACCCATGTCCTACAATGAGCAGTTCTTC.

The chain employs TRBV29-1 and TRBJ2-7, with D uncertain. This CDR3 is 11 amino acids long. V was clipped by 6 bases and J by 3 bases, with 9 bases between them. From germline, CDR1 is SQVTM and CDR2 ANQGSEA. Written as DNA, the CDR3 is TGCAGCGTCCAGGACGACTACGAGCAGTACTTC. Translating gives CSVQDDYEQYF.

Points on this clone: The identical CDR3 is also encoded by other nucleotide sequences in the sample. For the CDR3, the DNA is TGTGCCAGCAGCTATAATACGCAGTATTTT. Its protein is CASSYNTQYF. The J gene is TRBJ2-3, the V gene TRBV11-2; D call uncertain. V shed 4 bases and J shed 7 bases, with 3 bases lying between them. This CDR3 has 10 residues. The germline CDR1 and CDR2 sequences are SGHAT and FQNNGV.

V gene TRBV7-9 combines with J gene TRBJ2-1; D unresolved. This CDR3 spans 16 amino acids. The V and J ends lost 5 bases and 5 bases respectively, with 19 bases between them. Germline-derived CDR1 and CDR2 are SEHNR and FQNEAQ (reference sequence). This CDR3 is CASSTGPVGWDNEQFF. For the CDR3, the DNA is TGTGCCAGCAGCACGGGCCCAGTAGGGTGGGACAATGAGCAGTTCTTC.

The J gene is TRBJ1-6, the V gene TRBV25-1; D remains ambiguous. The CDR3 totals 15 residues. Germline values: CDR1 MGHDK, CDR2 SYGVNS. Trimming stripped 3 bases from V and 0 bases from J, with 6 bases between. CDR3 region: CASSDTISYNSPLHF. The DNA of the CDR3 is TGTGCCAGCAGTGACACTATCTCCTATAATTCACCCCTCCACTTT.

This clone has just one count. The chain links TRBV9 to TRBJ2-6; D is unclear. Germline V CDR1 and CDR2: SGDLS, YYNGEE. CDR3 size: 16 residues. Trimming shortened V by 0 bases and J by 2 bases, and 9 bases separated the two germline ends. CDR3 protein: CASSVVGYPGANVLTF. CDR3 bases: TGTGCCAGCAGCGTAGTGGGTTACCCTGGGGCCAACGTCCTGACTTTC.